What follows are 17 T cell receptor beta chains derived from one specimen sequenced in a study of metastatic and nonmetastatic thyroid tumors. MiXCR re-clonotyped the PCR reads for TCRdb. The sample carries around 5,000 clones, 25% to 30% recorded once. Nobody among the patients had been given any treatment before thyroid surgery. The sample consisted of adjacent normal tissue. These TCRs come from a female donor with papillary thyroid cancer or a benign thyroid nodule (not recorded which). Some clones in this sample may be carry-over from other donors' samples.

This clone is judged medium-sized. J is TRBJ2-1 and V is TRBV6-5; D might be TRBD2 (6 bases). Deletions cut 4 bases from V and 7 bases from J, with 14 bases between. There are 14 residues in the CDR3. Per the germline V gene, CDR1 is MNHEY and CDR2 is SVGAGI. The CDR3 nucleotides read TGTGCCAGCAGTTCCTCCCCCCGGGGGAATGAGCAGTTCTTC. It translates to CASSSSPRGNEQFF.

The rearrangement joins TRBV6-1 to TRBJ2-7, with 11 positions matching TRBD2. The germline V gene has CDR1 MNHNS and CDR2 SASEGT. V shed 6 bases, J shed 3 bases, and the junction held 7 bases outside the gene matches. This CDR3 comprises 15 residues. CDR3 nucleotides: TGTGCCAGCAGCCCTCTAGCGGGGGGTAGCTACGAGCAGTACTTC. It encodes CASSPLAGGSYEQYF.

Judged by abundance, this clone is medium-sized. The chain recombines TRBV6-1 with TRBJ2-1, with 10 positions matching TRBD2. The CDR3 has 16 residues. The germline V gene encodes CDR1 MNHNS and CDR2 SASEGT. Trimming at V came to 5 bases and at J to 4 bases, leaving 8 bases not matched to a gene. CDR3 protein: CASSLSSGGMYNEQFF. The CDR3 nucleotides read TGTGCCAGCAGTCTAAGTAGCGGGGGGATGTACAATGAGCAGTTCTTC.

Only a few counts were recorded for this clone. The rearrangement uses TRBV2 and TRBJ1-2; no clear D gene. Germline assignment: CDR1 SNHLY and CDR2 FYNNEI. The CDR3 runs 14 residues. V was shortened by 3 bases and J by 6 bases, with 14 bases between the two germline ends. CDR3 in DNA: TGTGCCAGCAGTGAGGATCGGATAGGTCATGGCTACACCTTC. This encodes CASSEDRIGHGYTF.

This clone was picked up a small number of times. The germline gene is not matched at one end of the junction; a read error may be the cause. The CDR3 sequence is CASSPWREGVIMGTESFF. The CDR3 DNA is TGTGCCAGCAGTCCCTGGAGGGAAGGTGTCATAATGGGCACTGAATCTTTCTTT. The chain employs TRBV28 and TRBJ1-1; no clear D. Germline CDR1 MDHEN, CDR2 SYDVKM. The CDR3 is made up of 18 amino acids.

In DNA form, the CDR3 reads TGTGCCAGCAAGAGTCGGCCGGGAATACGCGCGGGCACAGATACGCAGTATTTT. Amino acids: CASKSRPGIRAGTDTQYF. This chain uses TRBV28 with TRBJ2-3, with D perhaps TRBD2 (5 bases). This CDR3 has 18 amino acids. The V gene's germline CDR1 is MDHEN and CDR2 SYDVKM. Deletions cut 7 bases from V and 1 base from J, with 24 bases between.

This clone was counted once. V and J are TRBV5-1 and TRBJ2-7, with 9 nucleotides matching TRBD1. In germline, CDR1 is SGHRS, CDR2 YFSETQ. The ends lost 5 bases at V and 1 base at J; junction bases unmatched: 4. The CDR3 runs 14 residues. CDR3 in DNA: TGCGCCAGCAGGAGACAGGGGGGTTCCTACGAGCAGTACTTC. It encodes CASRRQGGSYEQYF.

The V call is TRBV19, the J call TRBJ1-4; possibly TRBD1 for D (6 bases). The CDR3 has 15 residues. Germline assignment: CDR1 LNHDA and CDR2 SQIVND (reference sequence). V was clipped by 6 bases and J by 0 bases, with 11 bases between them. CDR3 amino acids: CASRGGPATNEKLFF. The DNA for the CDR3 is TGTGCCAGTAGGGGGGGGCCTGCAACTAATGAAAAACTGTTTTTT.

This clone was counted a few times. The junction shows a germline mismatch at one end, possibly a read error. V and J are TRBV6-1 and TRBJ2-2, with D tentatively TRBD2 (5 bases). The CDR3 totals 14 residues. CDR1 is MNHNS and CDR2 is SASEGT in the germline V gene. CDR3: CASRIDASAGELFF. In nucleotides, the CDR3 is TGCGCCAGCCGGATCGACGCGTCGGCGGGTGAGCTGTTTTTT.

The J gene is TRBJ1-2, the V gene TRBV11-3; 9 nucleotides align to TRBD1. Germline CDR1 and CDR2: SGHNT and YENEEA. Trimming took 0 bases from V and 8 from J; bases not matched to a gene: 10. This CDR3 spans 16 amino acids. The CDR3, as DNA: TGTGCCAGCAGCTTAGAGCCCGGACAGGGGACGGCGGGCTACACCTTC. Its protein is CASSLEPGQGTAGYTF.

This clone was found many times. The chain is built from TRBV27 and TRBJ2-1; D is unresolved. Germline loops: CDR1 MNHEY, CDR2 SMNVEV (reference sequence). Trimming stripped 6 bases from V and 6 bases from J, with 18 bases between. This CDR3 is built from 15 residues. The CDR3, as DNA: TGTGCCAGCAGCCTGTTTATAGGGTGGTGCAATGAGCAGTTCTTC. This gives the protein CASSLFIGWCNEQFF.

The J gene is TRBJ2-7, the V gene TRBV18; D is possibly TRBD1 or TRBD2 (5 bases each). V lost 1 base to trimming and J lost 2 bases, with 9 bases between them. The CDR3 is 14 residues long. CDR1 KGHSH and CDR2 LQKENI come from the germline V gene. CDR3 sequence (DNA): TGTGCCAGCTCACCACGGGACGGAACCTACGAGCAGTACTTC. This gives the protein CASSPRDGTYEQYF.

This clone is judged medium-sized (0.01 to 0.1%). V gene TRBV10-1 combines with J gene TRBJ1-2; D not certain. CDR1 and CDR2 from the germline V gene are WNHNN and SYGVQD (reference sequence). Trimming shortened V by 3 bases and J by 8 bases, and 10 bases separated the two germline ends. CDR3 length: 12 amino acids. The CDR3 sequence is CASSDRKGGYTF. CDR3 in DNA: TGCGCCAGCAGTGATCGGAAGGGAGGCTACACCTTC.

The rearrangement links TRBV20-1 to TRBJ2-2; D is ambiguous. CDR1 and CDR2 from the germline V gene are DFQATT and SNEGSKA (reference sequence). V was shortened by 3 bases and J by 0 bases, with 11 bases between the two germline ends. The CDR3 sequence is 15 residues long. The CDR3 spells CSARRTRTNTGELFF. The CDR3 coding sequence is TGCAGTGCTAGGAGGACGCGGACGAACACCGGGGAGCTGTTTTTT.

Sample share makes this clone medium-sized. The chain joins TRBV15 to TRBJ2-3; 7 bases match TRBD2. This CDR3 is 15 amino acids long. V gave up 1 base and J gave up 6 bases; unmatched junction bases: 7. CDR1 and CDR2 from the germline V gene are LNHNV and YYDKDF (reference sequence). The CDR3 DNA reads as TGTGCCACCAGCAGAGGGGAGCGGGAAACGGATACGCAGTATTTT. As protein: CATSRGERETDTQYF.

By sample share, this clone is medium-sized. J is TRBJ2-7 and V is TRBV6-1, with TRBD2 matching over 9 bases. The V gene end was trimmed by 4 bases and the J gene end by 4 bases; junction bases not matched to a gene: 8. CDR3 length equals 15 residues. CDR1 is MNHNS, CDR2 SASEGT, per germline. In DNA form, the CDR3 reads TGTGCCAGCAGTGTGTCTAGCGGGAAGACGTACGAGCAGTACTTC. Translation: CASSVSSGKTYEQYF.

This clone appeared many times. A single base separates this from a much larger clone, so it may be a read error. The same CDR3 is also encoded by other DNA sequences in this sample. The chain carries TRBV11-2 and TRBJ2-4, with a tentative D call TRBD1 (6 bases). CDR3 length: 17 residues. The germline gives CDR1 SGHAT, CDR2 FQNNGV. CDR3 sequence reads: CASSLVFRGIAKNIQYF. CDR3 nucleotides: TGCGCCAGCAGCTTAGTGTTTAGGGGGATAGCCAAAAACATTCAGTACTTC.